The present TCR beta chain was sequenced within a study of shared clonotypes between healthy human individuals. Study observations and caveats: Against clonotypes common to all four donors, non-shared ones had lower generation probabilities.

CD45RO-negative cells were positively selected for CCR7, leaving out terminally differentiated effector memory CD45RA+ cells. As regards this clone: Its antigen is still unknown.

Clones were read by immunoSEQ multiplex PCR, and TCRdb kept only the in-frame ones, dropping some. The data hold approximately 740,000 clones, with nearly 95% observed a single time. Germline loops: CDR1 MNHEY, CDR2 SMNVEV (reference sequence). The CDR3 covers 15 residues. Unmatched junction bases numbered 7, after V lost 3 bases and J lost 8 bases. The sample comprised naive CD8+ T cells sorted from blood. The TCR originated in a man between 25 and 39 years old in good health. The V and J genes are TRBV27 and TRBJ1-4; 9 bases are a match to TRBD1. The CDR3 sequence is CASSLGTGRGEKLFF. The DNA of the CDR3 is TGTGCCAGCAGTTTGGGGACAGGGAGGGGAGAAAAACTGTTTTTT.